The 6 T cell receptor beta chains below were found in one sample sequenced in a study of cytomegalovirus exposure and HLA in healthy donors. Amplification used 60 Vbeta primers and 13 Jbeta primers. Method: immunoSEQ multiplex PCR; TCRdb's copy keeps in-frame clones and lacks some. In the table there are about 170,000 clones, under 75% of which are singletons. Sequenced sample: PBMCs. Every receptor here comes from a man aged 35-49 years in good health and CMV-seropositive.

The V and J genes are TRBV5-8 and TRBJ2-4, with 8 nucleotides matching TRBD1. Germline V gives CDR1 SGHTS, CDR2 YDEGEE. The trim removed 2 bases at V and 1 base at J, leaving 2 bases unmatched. The CDR3 extends over 15 amino acids. The CDR3 sequence is CASSLRTGAKNIQYF. Here the CDR3 DNA reads TGTGCCAGCAGCTTAAGGACAGGGGCCAAAAACATTCAGTACTTC. The whole variable domain, filled in from reference TRBV5-8 and TRBJ2-4, reads EAGVTQSPTHLIKTRGQQATLRCSPISGHTSVYWYQQALGLGLQFLLWYDEGEERNRGNFPPRFSGRQFPNYSSELNVNALELEDSALYLCASSLRTGAKNIQYFGAGTRLSVL.

The chain joins TRBV4-1 to TRBJ1-1, with D maybe TRBD1 (6 bases). V lost 4 bases to trimming and J lost 0 bases, with 15 bases between them. CDR3 length: 16 residues. Germline CDR1 MGHRA, CDR2 YSYEKL. CDR3 sequence: CASSPGETGMNTEAFF. Here the CDR3 DNA reads TGCGCCAGCAGCCCCGGTGAGACAGGTATGAACACTGAAGCTTTCTTT.

This sequence joins TRBV10-3 and TRBJ2-7; D call uncertain. This CDR3 spans 12 amino acids. The V gene's germline CDR1 is ENHRY and CDR2 SYGVKD. V gave up 10 bases and J gave up 2 bases, with 12 bases separating them. CDR3 region: CATGIQPYEQYF. The CDR3 DNA sequence: TGTGCCACAGGCATCCAACCCTACGAGCAGTACTTC.

This clone has a count of ten or more. The CDR3 nucleotides are TGTGCCAGCAGTCGGGACAGTACCTACGAGCAGTACTTC. Translation gives CASSRDSTYEQYF. This rearrangement joins TRBV6-5 to TRBJ2-7; 7 bases map to TRBD1. In germline, CDR1 is MNHEY, CDR2 SVGAGI. The CDR3 loop spans 13 amino acids. V shed 5 bases and J 2 bases; nucleotides not matched to a gene: 3.

This clone has a handful of counts. The chain joins TRBV6-6 to TRBJ1-2; D uncertain. V shed 7 bases and J shed 4 bases, with 10 bases lying between them. This CDR3 has 12 residues. Germline CDR1 MNHNY, CDR2 SVGAGI (reference sequence). The DNA of the CDR3 is TGTGCCAGCACGAGGGATGGCTATGGCTACACCTTC. Translation: CASTRDGYGYTF.

CDR3 sequence reads: CASSDLDEQYF. Here the CDR3 DNA reads TGCGCCAGCAGCGATTTAGACGAGCAGTACTTC. The V gene is TRBV5-1, the J gene TRBJ2-7; no clear D. CDR1 is SGHRS and CDR2 is YFSETQ in the germline V gene. CDR3 length: 11 residues. The V and J ends lost 4 bases and 5 bases respectively, with 7 bases between them.